This record concerns one T cell receptor beta chain sequence. The data belong to a study of blood T cell repertoires in COVID-19. At the level of the study: Acute and convalescent COVID-19 samples came from the United States, Italy and Spain. From T cells, B-cell-depleted T cells, or PBMCs came the material, which was cDNA or gDNA.

In the study's own analysis: Reference gene primer amplification gave nucleated cell count estimates. Assay used: immunoSEQ multiplex PCR; TCRdb lists only in-frame clones, some missing. V and J calls and clone size follow that table, whereas D and trimming were derived from the DNA. This table has tens of thousands of clones, roughly 81% appearing once. Looked up from germline, CDR1 is ENHRY and CDR2 is SYGVKD. The V gene lost 0 bases and the J gene lost 4 bases, with 13 bases spanning the gap. The CDR3 sequence is 15 residues long. The chain has TRBV10-3 and TRBJ2-7; perhaps TRBD2 as D (6 bases). The TCR originated in a man aged 55 to 70 with COVID-19, enrolled during active disease. The sequencing input was peripheral blood. The CDR3 coding sequence is TGTGCCATCAGTGAGTCCGGGGGAAAGGGGTACGAGCAGTACTTC. It yields the protein CAISESGGKGYEQYF.